This TCR beta chain comes out of a study of cytomegalovirus exposure and HLA in healthy donors. Concerning this clone: Its target is not known.

The PCR made use of 60 Vbeta and 13 Jbeta primers. Assay used: immunoSEQ multiplex PCR; TCRdb lists only in-frame clones, some missing. The table has under 150,000 clones, 82% seen once. Study observations and caveats: A later analysis reportedly found fewer N-insertions in an Asian-associated ancestry cluster than the roughly 670-donor mean.

Germline trimming cut 0 bases from V and 4 bases from J; bases unmatched to any gene: 14. Germline V gene sequence: CDR1 LGHNT, CDR2 FRNRAP. The CDR3 spans 18 residues. The sequenced sample was PBMCs. The origin of this receptor is a woman in her 50s in good health and CMV-seropositive. The chain recombines TRBV12-5 with TRBJ2-5; 7 positions agree with TRBD2. The CDR3, as DNA: TGTGCTAGTGGTTTGGTACGAGACGGGACTAAGCATATAGAGACCCAGTACTTC. This translates into CASGLVRDGTKHIETQYF.